The sequence of this TCR beta chain was determined in a study of T-cell memory formation after mild COVID-19. Study-level results: Contracting CD4+ clones sat mainly in CM and EM; CD8+ in EMRA.

Concerning this clonotype: The target antigen is unknown.

5'RACE with constant-segment primers built TCRalpha and TCRbeta cDNA libraries with UMIs. TCRdb independently ran MiXCR on the 5' RACE reads; one entry per CDR3 protein. The data contain about 250,000 distinct CDR3 sequences, less than 20% of them singletons. CDR1 is PRHDT and CDR2 is FYEKMQ in the germline V gene (reference sequence). Between the trimmed V and J ends, which lost 5 bases and 11 bases, there was a span of 12 bases. This CDR3 has 12 amino acids. This receptor was identified in an adult woman who had mild COVID-19 (a few samples of this study predate the infection). Cell type and time point are not known. The sample comprised PBMCs or a T cell subset sorted from them (not recorded which). This chain links TRBV13 with TRBJ1-4; no clear D gene. CDR3 sequence: CASSPRAGKLFF. Here the CDR3 DNA reads TGTGCCAGCAGCCCACGCGCAGGCAAACTGTTTTTT.